This TCR beta chain comes out of a study of human T cells and chemical hapten exposure. Time point defined: patch test 3, about 24 weeks after DPC sensitization. Regarding treatment: therapeutic diphenylcyclopropenone sensitization with weekly scalp DPC. The length of the CDR3 is 13 residues. The germline gives CDR1 KGHSH, CDR2 LQKENI. V gave up 2 bases and J gave up 8 bases; unmatched junction bases: 3. Via MiXCR, TCRdb re-called the RACE reads, giving one row per CDR3 protein. Of 120,000 or so distinct CDR3 sequences listed, roughly 12% are singletons. The specimen was whole blood, collected in connection with sensitization to the hapten diphenylcyclopropenone (DPC). The chain recombines TRBV18 with TRBJ1-1; 9 nucleotides agree with TRBD1. This receptor was obtained from a woman between 50 and 59 years old with alopecia areata. Some clones in this sample may be carry-over from other donors' samples. In DNA form, the CDR3 reads TGTGCCAGCTCACCAGGAACAGGGGGCGAAGCTTTCTTT. This encodes CASSPGTGGEAFF.